Below are 17 T cell receptor beta chains sequenced from a single sample in a study of cytomegalovirus exposure and HLA in healthy donors. The PCR ran on 60 Vbeta and 13 Jbeta primers. Method: immunoSEQ multiplex PCR; TCRdb's copy keeps in-frame clones and lacks some. This listing includes 200,000 to 250,000 clones. The source material was PBMCs. Receptor source: a girl aged 2 to 9 in good health and CMV-seropositive.

The chain carries TRBV5-1 and TRBJ1-2; D unresolved. Between the trimmed V and J ends, which lost 0 bases and 8 bases, there was a span of 8 bases. The CDR3 length is 12 residues. CDR1 SGHRS and CDR2 YFSETQ come from the germline V gene. The CDR3 spells CASSLAGWGYTF. CDR3 coding DNA: TGCGCCAGCAGCTTGGCGGGGTGGGGCTACACCTTC.

The chain combines TRBV19 with TRBJ1-5, with D unresolved. CDR1 and CDR2 (germline): LNHDA, SQIVND (reference sequence). V was shortened by 1 base and J by 6 bases, with 10 bases between the two germline ends. The CDR3 is made up of 14 amino acids. For the CDR3, the DNA is TGTGCCAGTAGTATAGGAGGAAACGGTCAGCCCCAGCATTTT. Its translation: CASSIGGNGQPQHF.

The CDR3 reads CASSLGLEQYF. As DNA, the CDR3 is TGCGCCAGCAGCCTCGGGTTGGAGCAGTACTTC. The chain couples TRBV5-1 to TRBJ2-7, with D uncertain. Germline CDR1 is SGHRS and CDR2 is YFSETQ. The V gene lost 4 bases and the J gene lost 7 bases, with 9 bases spanning the gap. The CDR3 is made up of 11 amino acids.

J is TRBJ2-6 and V is TRBV28; D not resolved. V was shortened by 7 bases and J by 0 bases, with 13 bases between the two germline ends. The CDR3 covers 16 residues. Germline CDR1 MDHEN, CDR2 SYDVKM. The CDR3 loop is CASTTVRSSGANVLTF. Here the CDR3 DNA reads TGTGCCAGCACCACAGTAAGAAGCTCTGGGGCCAACGTCCTGACTTTC.

The chain recombines TRBV28 with TRBJ2-1; TRBD1 matches 7 bases. Trimming removed 5 bases from V and 7 bases from J; junction bases left unmatched: 5. The CDR3 length is 13 residues. The germline V gene has CDR1 MDHEN and CDR2 SYDVKM. CDR3 sequence: CASSRGQANEQFF. The CDR3 DNA is TGTGCCAGCAGTCGTGGACAGGCAAATGAGCAGTTCTTC. Using reference TRBV28 and TRBJ2-1 for the parts outside the CDR3, the full variable domain is DVKVTQSSRYLVKRTGEKVFLECVQDMDHENMFWYRQDPGLGLRLIYFSYDVKMKEKGDIPEGYSVSREKKERFSLILESASTNQTSMYLCASSRGQANEQFFGPGTRLTVL.

J is TRBJ2-3 and V is TRBV7-2; a weak D match, TRBD2 (5 bases). CDR1 and CDR2 (germline): SGHTA, FQGNSA. The CDR3 is 15 amino acids. V lost 4 bases and J lost 1, with 12 bases in between. CDR3 nucleotides: TGTGCCAGCAGCTCAACTAGTCCCCGCACAGATACGCAGTATTTT. Its translation is CASSSTSPRTDTQYF.

The rearrangement joins TRBV6-1 to TRBJ1-5; 9 bases match TRBD1. V trimming: 10 bases; J trimming: 2 bases; junction bases outside the gene matches: 9. CDR1 MNHNS and CDR2 SASEGT come from the germline V gene. CDR3 length equals 15 residues. CDR3 in DNA: TGTGCCACAAGACAGGGGGATTGGGGCAATCAGCCCCAGCATTTT. Translation: CATRQGDWGNQPQHF.

The chain carries TRBV5-4 and TRBJ1-1; no clear D. The CDR3 length is 14 residues. Looked up from germline, CDR1 is SGHNT and CDR2 is YYREEE (reference sequence). V gave up 3 bases and J gave up 0 bases, with 9 bases separating them. As DNA, the CDR3 is TGTGCCAGCAGCTCTCCCCCCTTGAACACTGAAGCTTTCTTT. Translation gives CASSSPPLNTEAFF.

The chain has TRBV5-1 and TRBJ1-5; D perhaps matches TRBD1 (6 bases). V was trimmed by 3 bases and J by 5 bases, leaving 9 bases between them. This CDR3 contains 13 residues. Germline V gene data show CDR1 as SGHRS and CDR2 as YFSETQ. The DNA of the CDR3 is TGCGCCAGCAGCTGGGCAGGGGATCAGCCCCAGCATTTT. Its protein is CASSWAGDQPQHF.

As DNA, the CDR3 is TGCAGCGTACTTACAGGGGACTCCTACAATGAGCAGTTCTTC. Translating it yields CSVLTGDSYNEQFF. V is TRBV29-1 and J is TRBJ2-1, with 7 positions matching TRBD1. V was pared by 6 bases and J by 0 bases, with 5 bases of the junction left unmatched. This CDR3 is built from 14 residues. Germline V gene sequence: CDR1 SQVTM, CDR2 ANQGSEA.

The rearrangement uses TRBV7-9 and TRBJ2-2, with 9 positions matching TRBD2. CDR1 is SEHNR and CDR2 is FQNEAQ in the germline V gene (reference sequence). V gave up 2 bases and J gave up 2 bases; unmatched junction bases: 9. CDR3 length: 18 amino acids. The CDR3 coding sequence is TGTGCCAGCAGCTTAAGAATGACGACTAGCGGTAACACCGGGGAGCTGTTTTTT. Residues: CASSLRMTTSGNTGELFF.

This chain joins TRBV30 and TRBJ1-4; possibly TRBD1 for D (5 bases). From germline, CDR1 is GTSNPN and CDR2 SVGIG (reference sequence). The CDR3 extends over 14 amino acids. V lost 1 base and J 2 bases, leaving 8 bases between the germline ends. The CDR3 nucleotides read TGTGCCTGGAGTGAGGGGCTTACTAATGAAAAACTGTTTTTT. Translation: CAWSEGLTNEKLFF.

The genes are TRBV5-1 and TRBJ2-1; no firm D call. Germline CDR1 and CDR2: SGHRS and YFSETQ. The CDR3 totals 16 residues. The V end lost 1 base, the J end lost 2 bases, and 13 bases lay between the germline ends. CDR3 sequence: CASSLSAASTYNEQFF. The CDR3 DNA reads TGCGCCAGCAGCTTGTCTGCGGCCAGCACCTACAATGAGCAGTTCTTC. Full variable domain (rest looked up from reference TRBV5-1 and TRBJ2-1): KAGVTQTPRYLIKTRGQQVTLSCSPISGHRSVSWYQQTPGQGLQFLFEYFSETQRNKGNFPGRFSGRQFSNSRSEMNVSTLELGDSALYLCASSLSAASTYNEQFFGPGTRLTVL.

V gene TRBV6-1 combines with J gene TRBJ2-1; D remains unclear. The CDR3 extends over 10 amino acids. The germline V gene encodes CDR1 MNHNS and CDR2 SASEGT. Trimming took off 7 bases at V and 7 bases at J, with 5 bases between the two ends. CDR3 protein: CASIGNEQFF. In nucleotides, the CDR3 is TGTGCCAGCATCGGGAATGAGCAGTTCTTC.

The chain employs TRBV27 and TRBJ2-1; maybe TRBD2 (5 bases). The CDR3 has 14 amino acids. V was shortened by 5 bases and J by 10 bases, with 18 bases between the two germline ends. Germline CDR1 MNHEY, CDR2 SMNVEV (reference sequence). CDR3 loop: CASSHQDSHREQFF. The CDR3 region has the DNA TGTGCCAGCAGTCACCAGGACTCCCACCGGGAGCAGTTCTTC.

J is TRBJ2-5 and V is TRBV28, with 13 bases matching TRBD2. This CDR3 has 17 amino acids. CDR1 is MDHEN and CDR2 is SYDVKM in the germline V gene. V lost 5 bases, J lost 1 base, and 7 bases stayed unmatched. The CDR3 is CASSPPGTSGVQETQYF. The CDR3 nucleotides are TGTGCCAGCAGTCCACCCGGGACTAGCGGGGTCCAAGAGACCCAGTACTTC.

The chain has TRBV5-5 and TRBJ1-2; D ambiguous. CDR3 size: 14 residues. CDR1 and CDR2 from the germline V gene are SGHKS and YYEKEE (reference sequence). V was clipped by 1 base and J by 2 bases, with 9 bases between them. The CDR3 DNA reads TGTGCCAGCAGCTTGTCGGCGGGGAACTATGGCTACACCTTC. Protein sequence: CASSLSAGNYGYTF.